The 23 T cell receptor beta chains in this list originate from one sample, sequenced in a study of cytotoxic CD8 clonotypes in ibrutinib-treated CLL. Clones were sequenced by immunoSEQ multiplex PCR, and TCRdb holds only the in-frame ones, with some missing. The sample carries roughly 200,000 clones, roughly 73% recorded once. This specimen was PBMCs, taken after 12 months of ibrutinib treatment. The receptors derive from a human donor with chronic lymphocytic leukemia.

The chain combines TRBV29-1 with TRBJ2-7, with D possibly TRBD1 on 6 matching bases. This CDR3 is built from 13 residues. V was trimmed by 7 bases and J by 2 bases, leaving 15 bases between them. Looked up from germline, CDR1 is SQVTM and CDR2 is ANQGSEA. This CDR3 is CSAEPGAPYEQYF. The DNA of the CDR3 is TGCAGCGCCGAACCAGGGGCCCCCTACGAGCAGTACTTC.

This sequence joins TRBV6-5 and TRBJ2-7; D might be TRBD1 (6 bases). Germline CDR1 reads MNHEY; CDR2 reads SVGAGI. This CDR3 comprises 15 residues. V lost 2 bases and J 3 bases, leaving 14 bases between the germline ends. CDR3 sequence reads: CASSYGWTDLYEQYF. The CDR3 DNA reads as TGTGCCAGCAGTTACGGATGGACAGACCTCTACGAGCAGTACTTC.

The rearrangement uses TRBV4-1 and TRBJ2-2; D might be TRBD2 (6 bases). The V gene lost 4 bases and the J gene lost 2 bases, with 11 bases spanning the gap. Germline CDR1 and CDR2: MGHRA and YSYEKL. The CDR3 has 15 residues. CDR3 amino acids: CASSPGVDNTGELFF. The CDR3 bases are TGCGCCAGCAGCCCGGGAGTGGACAACACCGGGGAGCTGTTTTTT.

This chain uses TRBV27 with TRBJ1-1, with 8 bases that match TRBD1. The CDR3 has 17 amino acids. Germline trimming cut 1 base from V and 4 bases from J; bases unmatched to any gene: 11. Germline CDR1 reads MNHEY; CDR2 reads SMNVEV (reference sequence). DNA of the CDR3: TGTGCCAGCAGTTTATGGGGCAGGGGGCCCGAGCGCACTGAAGCTTTCTTT. Protein: CASSLWGRGPERTEAFF.

The chain recombines TRBV11-2 with TRBJ2-7; 9 bases align to TRBD2. Losses at the gene ends were 0 bases for V and 4 bases for J; bases not matched to a gene: 7. Germline loops: CDR1 SGHAT, CDR2 FQNNGV. CDR3 size: 16 residues. CDR3 sequence (DNA): TGTGCCAGCAGCTTAGATCGTCGGCTAGCGGGGTACGAGCAGTACTTC. Translation: CASSLDRRLAGYEQYF.

A note on this clone: A junction boundary mismatches the germline segment, possibly from a read error. The V call is TRBV4-2, the J call TRBJ1-1; TRBD1 aligns across 11 bases. Germline V lookup: CDR1 LGHNA, CDR2 YNFKEQ. This CDR3 comprises 16 residues. CDR3: CASRQAYPGQGDGAFF. The CDR3 DNA is TGTGCCAGCAGACAAGCCTACCCGGGACAGGGGGATGGAGCTTTCTTT.

In its sample, this clone was seen many times. The CDR3 coding sequence is TGTGCCAGCAGTCCAACTAGCGGCCCGCAGTTCTTC. As protein: CASSPTSGPQFF. This chain uses TRBV7-3 with TRBJ2-1; 8 bases agree with TRBD2. In germline, CDR1 is SGHTA, CDR2 FQGTGA. V dropped 6 bases and J dropped 12; count of bases not matched to a gene: 7. This CDR3 is 12 amino acids long.

This clone appeared a single time. CDR3: CASSELDRDSPLHF. The CDR3 region has the DNA TGTGCCAGCAGTGAATTGGACAGGGACTCACCCCTCCACTTT. V usage is TRBV6-1 and J usage is TRBJ1-6; TRBD1 matches 8 bases. With 2 bases clipped from V and 10 bases from J, the junction kept 4 bases outside the gene matches. This CDR3 spans 14 amino acids. Germline loops: CDR1 MNHNS, CDR2 SASEGT.

The genes are TRBV6-5 and TRBJ1-1; D may be TRBD1 (5 bases). Germline assignment: CDR1 MNHEY and CDR2 SVGAGI. This CDR3 is 15 amino acids long. V was cut by 5 bases and J by 2 bases, with 15 bases left in between. The CDR3 region has the DNA TGTGCCAGCAGTAGAAACCACCGGGACAACACTGAAGCTTTCTTT. Translation gives CASSRNHRDNTEAFF.

Only one count was recorded for this clone. V usage is TRBV6-5 and J usage is TRBJ2-1; 7 bases align to TRBD2. Trimming at V came to 8 bases and at J to 6 bases, leaving 1 base not matched to a gene. The CDR3 runs to 11 residues. Germline V gene sequence: CDR1 MNHEY, CDR2 SVGAGI. The CDR3 coding sequence is TGTGCCAGCTGGGGGGGCAATGAGCAGTTCTTC. Translating it yields CASWGGNEQFF.

The chain joins TRBV19 to TRBJ2-1; 8 nucleotides align to TRBD2. The CDR3 totals 12 residues. With 5 bases clipped from V and 15 bases from J, the junction kept 9 bases outside the gene matches. Germline V gene lookup returns CDR1 LNHDA and CDR2 SQIVND (reference sequence). The CDR3 sequence is CASSLGVAGLFF. The CDR3 DNA is TGTGCCAGTAGTCTTGGAGTAGCGGGATTGTTCTTC.

The chain has TRBV19 and TRBJ2-7; 7 nucleotides line up with TRBD2. CDR3 size: 15 residues. V was clipped by 5 bases and J by 2 bases; unmatched bases: 9. CDR1 is LNHDA and CDR2 is SQIVND in the germline V gene (reference sequence). The chain's CDR3 is CASSYGLVGPYEQYF. Written as DNA, the CDR3 is TGTGCCAGTAGTTACGGACTAGTTGGGCCCTACGAGCAGTACTTC.

The chain combines TRBV2 with TRBJ1-2, with D perhaps matching TRBD1 (6 bases). Germline lookup yields CDR1 SNHLY and CDR2 FYNNEI. The CDR3 is 17 residues long. Between the trimmed V and J ends, which lost 3 bases and 2 bases, there was a span of 19 bases. The CDR3 DNA follows: TGTGCCAGCAGTGACGGGGGCTCTGGGCCGGAGAACTATGGCTACACCTTC. Encoded protein: CASSDGGSGPENYGYTF.

The chain uses TRBV19 and TRBJ1-3; a possible D gene is TRBD1 (5 bases). CDR1 LNHDA and CDR2 SQIVND come from the germline V gene (reference sequence). There are 16 residues in the CDR3. Trimming shortened V by 8 bases and J by 4 bases, and 21 bases separated the two germline ends. CDR3: CASHASYGTFGNTIYF. CDR3 sequence (DNA): TGTGCCAGTCATGCCTCATACGGGACTTTCGGAAACACCATATATTTT.

V usage is TRBV5-1 and J usage is TRBJ2-5; the D gene is possibly TRBD2 (6 bases). V was trimmed by 2 bases and J by 1 base, leaving 12 bases between them. Germline V CDR1 and CDR2: SGHRS, YFSETQ. CDR3 size: 15 residues. CDR3 protein: CASSLPGGVQETQYF. DNA for the CDR3: TGCGCCAGCAGCTTACCCGGAGGGGTCCAAGAGACCCAGTACTTC.

As DNA, the CDR3 is TGTGCCAGCAGCTTCCGGTGGGACAGGGGAGCCCTCACAGATACGCAGTATTTT. Its translation is CASSFRWDRGALTDTQYF. The chain has TRBV7-9 and TRBJ2-3, with 10 bases matching TRBD1. This CDR3 spans 18 amino acids. V trimming: 3 bases; J trimming: 2 bases; junction bases outside the gene matches: 11. Germline CDR1 reads SEHNR; CDR2 reads FQNEAQ (reference sequence).

This clone was picked up a small number of times. The chain is built from TRBV4-1 and TRBJ1-2; 8 nucleotides line up with TRBD1. Germline assignment: CDR1 MGHRA and CDR2 YSYEKL. The CDR3 extends over 15 amino acids. With V trimmed by 1 base and J by 4 bases, 5 bases remained unmatched. The CDR3 nucleotides are TGCGCCAGCAGCCAAGGCAGGGGGCAAGTCTATGGCTACACCTTC. Translation: CASSQGRGQVYGYTF.

By share, this clone counts as medium-sized. The J gene is TRBJ2-2, the V gene TRBV25-1; 8 bases match TRBD2. Germline V gene lookup returns CDR1 MGHDK and CDR2 SYGVNS. The CDR3 runs to 16 residues. Trimming cost V 5 bases and J 3 bases; bases outside gene matches: 8. The CDR3 DNA reads as TGTGCCAGCAGTTTCGGCGGGGGGCGCGACACCGGGGAGCTGTTTTTT. Amino acids: CASSFGGGRDTGELFF. The complete variable domain, with remaining parts taken from reference TRBV25-1 and TRBJ2-2, reads EADIYQTPRYLVIGTGKKITLECSQTMGHDKMYWYQQDPGMELHLIHYSYGVNSTEKGDLSSESTVSRIRTEHFPLTLESARPSHTSQYLCASSFGGGRDTGELFFGEGSRLTVL.

The chain uses TRBV11-2 and TRBJ2-1, with 7 bases that match TRBD1. The CDR3 runs to 12 residues. CDR1 SGHAT and CDR2 FQNNGV come from the germline V gene. The V and J ends lost 3 bases and 8 bases, in that order; junction bases with no gene match: 1. CDR3 DNA sequence: TGTGCCAGCAGCTTCACAGGGGATGAGCAGTTCTTC. Its translation is CASSFTGDEQFF.

The V and J genes are TRBV28 and TRBJ2-5; D is possibly TRBD1 (5 bases). Germline V gives CDR1 MDHEN, CDR2 SYDVKM. This CDR3 is built from 13 residues. Trimming left V 6 bases short and J 2 bases short, with 10 bases between. CDR3 region: CASSWTQQETQYF. CDR3 DNA: TGTGCCAGCAGCTGGACACAGCAAGAGACCCAGTACTTC.

The J gene is TRBJ2-1, the V gene TRBV28; D unresolved. V lost 4 bases and J lost 0, with 13 bases in between. The CDR3 length is 16 residues. The germline V gene has CDR1 MDHEN and CDR2 SYDVKM. The CDR3 DNA follows: TGTGCCAGCAGTTACCCCCGGCCAGGCTCCTACAATGAGCAGTTCTTC. This sequence encodes CASSYPRPGSYNEQFF.

V is TRBV23-1 and J is TRBJ2-3; D is undetermined. TRBV23-1 is marked as an open reading frame, function uncertain. This CDR3 has 15 amino acids. Trimming pared 0 bases from V and 2 bases from J, leaving 9 bases between. The CDR3 nucleotides read TGCGCCAGCAGTCAATCCCACGACTCCACAGATACGCAGTATTTT. It is translated as CASSQSHDSTDTQYF.

This clone was counted at least ten times. The chain joins TRBV6-1 to TRBJ2-1, with D tentatively TRBD2 (6 bases). This CDR3 is built from 15 residues. Per the germline V gene, CDR1 is MNHNS and CDR2 is SASEGT. V lost 3 bases to trimming and J lost 2 bases, with 11 bases between them. This chain's CDR3 is CASSEDGGTYNEQFF. Here the CDR3 DNA reads TGTGCCAGCAGTGAGGACGGGGGAACCTACAATGAGCAGTTCTTC.